Each of the 27 T cell receptor beta chains below was sequenced from the same sample in a study of cytomegalovirus exposure and HLA in healthy donors. Sequencing used immunoSEQ multiplex PCR; TCRdb keeps in-frame clones, though not all of them. The sample contains 55,000 to 75,000 clones, 95% of which appear only once. Sequencing was performed on PBMCs. The receptors were sampled from a woman between 18 and 29 years old in good health and CMV-seropositive.

The gene calls are TRBV19 and TRBJ1-5; 9 nucleotides match TRBD1. The CDR3 is made up of 13 amino acids. V shed 6 bases and J 4 bases; nucleotides not matched to a gene: 1. In germline, CDR1 is LNHDA, CDR2 SQIVND (reference sequence). The CDR3 coding sequence is TGTGCCAGTAGCGACAGGGGGAATCAGCCCCAGCATTTT. It yields the protein CASSDRGNQPQHF.

The V call is TRBV28, the J call TRBJ1-1; 8 bases align to TRBD1. The ends lost 4 bases at V and 4 bases at J; junction bases unmatched: 8. The CDR3 covers 15 residues. The germline V gene has CDR1 MDHEN and CDR2 SYDVKM. The CDR3 bases are TGTGCCAGCAGTTCGGGACAGGTTGGGATCACTGAAGCTTTCTTT. It yields the protein CASSSGQVGITEAFF.

The chain employs TRBV19 and TRBJ2-1; TRBD1 agrees at 7 bases. CDR1 and CDR2 from the germline V gene are LNHDA and SQIVND (reference sequence). The CDR3 contains 14 residues. With V trimmed by 4 bases and J by 7 bases, 7 bases remained unmatched. In nucleotides, the CDR3 is TGTGCCAGTAGTACGCAACAGGGGCGAAATGAGCAGTTCTTC. It yields the protein CASSTQQGRNEQFF.

This chain joins TRBV9 and TRBJ2-2; 14 bases agree with TRBD2. This CDR3 spans 18 amino acids. Germline CDR1 reads SGDLS; CDR2 reads YYNGEE. The V and J ends lost 4 bases and 4 bases, in that order; junction bases with no gene match: 9. The CDR3 DNA reads TGTGCCAGCAGCTCAGGGACTAGCGGGAGTTTGGGCACCGGGGAGCTGTTTTTT. It yields the protein CASSSGTSGSLGTGELFF.

The chain employs TRBV30 and TRBJ1-4, with no clear D. The CDR3 contains 13 residues. Germline V gene sequence: CDR1 GTSNPN, CDR2 SVGIG (reference sequence). V was pared by 2 bases and J by 8 bases, with 12 bases between. This CDR3 reads CAWSRGSREKLFF. The CDR3 DNA is TGTGCCTGGAGTCGGGGTTCGAGGGAAAAACTGTTTTTT.

This clone appeared once. Written as DNA, the CDR3 is TGCGCCAGCAGCCAATCCGACAGGGCCAACAGGGAGCTGTTTTTT. As protein: CASSQSDRANRELFF. The rearrangement uses TRBV4-3 and TRBJ2-2, with 7 bases lining up with TRBD1. In germline, CDR1 is LGHNA, CDR2 YSLEER. Trimming removed 2 bases from V and 9 bases from J; junction bases left unmatched: 9. This CDR3 is 15 amino acids long.

This chain links TRBV30 with TRBJ1-5, with D uncertain. The CDR3 runs 13 residues. Trimming pared 2 bases from V and 3 bases from J, leaving 8 bases between. The germline V gene has CDR1 GTSNPN and CDR2 SVGIG (reference sequence). The CDR3 DNA reads as TGTGCCTGGAGTCCCGGTGTCAATCAGCCCCAGCATTTT. Its translation: CAWSPGVNQPQHF.

The V call is TRBV9, the J call TRBJ2-3; 10 bases agree with TRBD2. Per the germline V gene, CDR1 is SGDLS and CDR2 is YYNGEE. The trim removed 4 bases at V and 4 bases at J, leaving 3 bases unmatched. This CDR3 contains 14 residues. CDR3 amino acids: CASSPGTSADTQYF. The CDR3 DNA sequence: TGTGCCAGCAGCCCCGGGACTAGCGCAGATACGCAGTATTTT.

The rearrangement links TRBV5-4 to TRBJ2-7, with D perhaps TRBD2 (6 bases). Germline CDR1 and CDR2: SGHNT and YYREEE (reference sequence). V shed 2 bases and J shed 6 bases, with 15 bases lying between them. This CDR3 region has 14 residues. DNA for the CDR3: TGTGCCAGCAGCTTCATCGGGGGAACGGGCGAGCAGTACTTC. This sequence encodes CASSFIGGTGEQYF.

The V call is TRBV7-3, the J call TRBJ2-3, with a possible D match to TRBD1 (5 bases). Looked up from germline, CDR1 is SGHTA and CDR2 is FQGTGA. The ends were cut back, 5 bases at V and 4 bases at J, with 16 bases in the middle. The CDR3 loop spans 15 amino acids. DNA of the CDR3: TGTGCCAGCAGCGTGGGGCCCAACCGGGCAGATACGCAGTATTTT. Translation: CASSVGPNRADTQYF.

The chain has TRBV28 and TRBJ2-7; 10 bases are a match to TRBD1. After removal of 2 bases from V and 7 bases from J, the junction contained 11 bases not matched to a gene. This CDR3 is built from 16 residues. The germline CDR1 and CDR2 sequences are MDHEN and SYDVKM. The CDR3 bases are TGTGCCAGCAGTTTACCGGGACAGGGGTCCCATGTGGAGCAGTACTTC. Translating gives CASSLPGQGSHVEQYF.

The chain links TRBV7-9 to TRBJ2-1, with 7 bases lining up with TRBD2. This CDR3 has 15 amino acids. With V trimmed by 3 bases and J by 2 bases, 4 bases remained unmatched. Germline V gene sequence: CDR1 SEHNR, CDR2 FQNEAQ (reference sequence). CDR3 DNA sequence: TGTGCCAGCAGCTTTGGCGGGAGCCCCTACAATGAGCAGTTCTTC. It yields the protein CASSFGGSPYNEQFF. Supplemented by reference TRBV7-9 and TRBJ2-1, the full variable domain reads DTGVSQNPRHKITKRGQNVTFRCDPISEHNRLYWYRQTLGQGPEFLTYFQNEAQLEKSRLLSDRFSAERPKGSFSTLEIQRTEQGDSAMYLCASSFGGSPYNEQFFGPGTRLTVL.

The chain has TRBV15 and TRBJ1-1, with a tentative D call TRBD1 (5 bases). The V and J ends lost 1 base and 4 bases respectively, with 28 bases between them. In germline, CDR1 is LNHNV, CDR2 YYDKDF (reference sequence). The CDR3 is made up of 20 amino acids. The CDR3 nucleotides read TGTGCCACCAGCAGAGGATCCCTCCAGGGCCAATTAACTTATGGCACTGAAGCTTTCTTT. Protein product: CATSRGSLQGQLTYGTEAFF.

The rearrangement joins TRBV6-6 to TRBJ1-4; D gene unclear. The V gene lost 0 bases and the J gene lost 8 bases, with 10 bases spanning the gap. CDR1 and CDR2 (germline): MNHNY, SVGAGI (reference sequence). The CDR3 spans 14 residues. The CDR3 protein is CASSYSNAQEKLFF. CDR3 coding DNA: TGTGCCAGCAGTTACTCGAACGCGCAAGAAAAACTGTTTTTT.

This clone was seen only once. V gene TRBV7-9 combines with J gene TRBJ1-1; the D gene is possibly TRBD1 (6 bases). The length of the CDR3 is 16 residues. From germline, CDR1 is SEHNR and CDR2 FQNEAQ (reference sequence). V gave up 4 bases and J gave up 1 base, with 16 bases separating them. Written as DNA, the CDR3 is TGTGCCAGCAGCTCGCGACGGACAGAACGGAACACTGAAGCTTTCTTT. This gives the protein CASSSRRTERNTEAFF.

The rearrangement uses TRBV4-3 and TRBJ1-1, with 7 bases that match TRBD1. The CDR3 spans 13 residues. Germline trimming cut 1 base from V and 7 bases from J; bases unmatched to any gene: 3. Germline values: CDR1 LGHNA, CDR2 YSLEER. As DNA, the CDR3 is TGCGCCAGCAGCCAAGGAGGGGGCAATGAAGCTTTCTTT. It codes for CASSQGGGNEAFF.

CDR3: CASSWANTQYF. The CDR3, as DNA: TGTGCCAGCAGTTGGGCGAATACGCAGTATTTT. The rearrangement links TRBV28 to TRBJ2-3, with unresolved D. CDR3 length equals 11 residues. Germline CDR1 is MDHEN and CDR2 is SYDVKM. The V end was cut by 4 bases, the J end by 7 bases, with 6 bases between.

This clone was found a few times. The J gene is TRBJ1-2, the V gene TRBV6-1; D not resolved. The germline V and J ends were trimmed by 2 bases and 8 bases, with 18 bases remaining between them. The CDR3 has 15 amino acids. The germline CDR1 and CDR2 sequences are MNHNS and SASEGT. CDR3 amino acids: CASSEKYTDPLGYTF. The CDR3 DNA sequence: TGTGCCAGCAGTGAAAAGTATACAGATCCATTAGGCTACACCTTC.

V gene TRBV13 combines with J gene TRBJ2-7, with D possibly being TRBD1 (5 bases). CDR1 and CDR2 (germline): PRHDT, FYEKMQ (reference sequence). V shed 2 bases and J shed 5 bases, with 7 bases lying between them. This CDR3 is built from 12 residues. This CDR3 reads CASSLQGNEQYF. CDR3 sequence (DNA): TGTGCCAGCAGCTTACAGGGTAACGAGCAGTACTTC.

V gene TRBV6-6 combines with J gene TRBJ2-7; tentative D call: TRBD2 (6 bases). The CDR3 is made up of 15 amino acids. V lost 4 bases, J lost 3 bases, and 16 bases lay in between. The germline gives CDR1 MNHNY, CDR2 SVGAGI (reference sequence). Here the CDR3 DNA reads TGTGCCAGCAGTTCGGACACGGCGGGGAACTACGAGCAGTACTTC. It specifies CASSSDTAGNYEQYF.

V usage is TRBV7-6 and J usage is TRBJ2-1, with 9 bases that match TRBD1. This CDR3 has 15 residues. Germline V gene lookup returns CDR1 SGHVS and CDR2 FNYEAQ. The ends lost 5 bases at V and 6 bases at J; junction bases unmatched: 8. The CDR3 DNA follows: TGTGCCAGCAGCGCTCCGGGACAGGGAATCAATGAGCAGTTCTTC. As protein: CASSAPGQGINEQFF.

The chain is built from TRBV28 and TRBJ1-1; a possible D gene is TRBD1 (5 bases). The CDR3 spans 15 residues. The V gene lost 5 bases and the J gene lost 0 bases, with 13 bases spanning the gap. CDR1 is MDHEN and CDR2 is SYDVKM in the germline V gene. The CDR3 DNA is TGTGCCAGCAGTATGGGGGGGGGAGTGAACACTGAAGCTTTCTTT. Its protein is CASSMGGGVNTEAFF. The complete variable domain, with remaining parts taken from reference TRBV28 and TRBJ1-1, reads DVKVTQSSRYLVKRTGEKVFLECVQDMDHENMFWYRQDPGLGLRLIYFSYDVKMKEKGDIPEGYSVSREKKERFSLILESASTNQTSMYLCASSMGGGVNTEAFFGQGTRLTVV.

The genes are TRBV28 and TRBJ1-5, with TRBD1 matching over 8 bases. CDR1 and CDR2 from the germline V gene are MDHEN and SYDVKM. V trimming: 4 bases; J trimming: 6 bases; junction bases outside the gene matches: 11. The CDR3 runs 16 residues. The CDR3 nucleotides read TGTGCCAGCAGTTCACCGACAGGGGCTTATCTTCAGCCCCAGCATTTT. This translates into CASSSPTGAYLQPQHF. The whole variable domain, remainder taken from reference TRBV28 and TRBJ1-5, is DVKVTQSSRYLVKRTGEKVFLECVQDMDHENMFWYRQDPGLGLRLIYFSYDVKMKEKGDIPEGYSVSREKKERFSLILESASTNQTSMYLCASSSPTGAYLQPQHFGDGTRLSIL.

J is TRBJ1-1 and V is TRBV2, with 10 bases identical to TRBD1. The CDR3 totals 14 residues. The V gene's germline CDR1 is SNHLY and CDR2 FYNNEI. Germline trimming cut 6 bases from V and 10 bases from J; bases unmatched to any gene: 11. This CDR3 reads CASRPGQGLPAAFF. CDR3 coding DNA: TGTGCCAGCAGACCGGGACAGGGGCTCCCGGCAGCTTTCTTT. The variable domain in full, with the rest retrieved from reference TRBV2 and TRBJ1-1, is EPEVTQTPSHQVTQMGQEVILRCVPISNHLYFYWYRQILGQKVEFLVSFYNNEISEKSEIFDDQFSVERPDGSNFTLKIRSTKLEDSAMYFCASRPGQGLPAAFFGQGTRLTVV.

This sequence joins TRBV30 and TRBJ2-1; unclear D gene. The V gene lost 0 bases and the J gene lost 0 bases, with 12 bases spanning the gap. There are 16 residues in the CDR3. Germline-derived CDR1 and CDR2 are GTSNPN and SVGIG (reference sequence). DNA for the CDR3: TGTGCCTGGAGTGTAATAGCAACTTTCTCCTACAATGAGCAGTTCTTC. It translates to CAWSVIATFSYNEQFF.

The chain couples TRBV4-1 to TRBJ2-2; 7 bases are a match to TRBD1. This CDR3 comprises 17 residues. The V gene end was trimmed by 0 bases and the J gene end by 5 bases; junction bases not matched to a gene: 9. Germline CDR1 and CDR2: MGHRA and YSYEKL. The DNA for the CDR3 is TGCGCCAGCAGCCAAGATCATTTGAGGGGGCAGACCGGGGAGCTGTTTTTT. This sequence encodes CASSQDHLRGQTGELFF.

The V gene is TRBV7-8, the J gene TRBJ2-7, with D possibly matching TRBD2 (7 bases). Germline lookup yields CDR1 SGHVS and CDR2 FQNEAQ. V was trimmed by 5 bases and J by 7 bases, leaving 42 bases between them. The CDR3 spans 22 residues. CDR3 sequence (DNA): TGTGCCAGCAGCCCGTTGAGGGGGGGCTCTTGGCGGGAGACCTCCTACGTCGGGGAGCAGTACTTC. It is translated as CASSPLRGGSWRETSYVGEQYF.